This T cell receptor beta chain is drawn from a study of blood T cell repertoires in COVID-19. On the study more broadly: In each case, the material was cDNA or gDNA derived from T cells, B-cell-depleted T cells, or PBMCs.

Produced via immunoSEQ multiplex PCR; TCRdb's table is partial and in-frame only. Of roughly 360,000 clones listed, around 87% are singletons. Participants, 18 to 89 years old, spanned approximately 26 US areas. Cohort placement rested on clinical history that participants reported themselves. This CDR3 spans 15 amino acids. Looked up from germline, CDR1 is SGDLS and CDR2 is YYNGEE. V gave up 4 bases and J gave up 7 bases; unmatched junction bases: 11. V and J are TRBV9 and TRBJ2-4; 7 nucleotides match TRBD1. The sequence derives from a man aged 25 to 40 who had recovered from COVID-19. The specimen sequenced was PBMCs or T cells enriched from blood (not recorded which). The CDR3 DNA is TGTGCCAGCAGCCCAGAGACAGGGAGAGTGAACATTCAGTACTTC. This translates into CASSPETGRVNIQYF. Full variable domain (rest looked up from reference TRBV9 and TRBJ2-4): DSGVTQTPKHLITATGQRVTLRCSPRSGDLSVYWYQQSLDQGLQFLIQYYNGEERAKGNILERFSAQQFPDLHSELNLSSLELGDSALYFCASSPETGRVNIQYFGAGTRLSVL.